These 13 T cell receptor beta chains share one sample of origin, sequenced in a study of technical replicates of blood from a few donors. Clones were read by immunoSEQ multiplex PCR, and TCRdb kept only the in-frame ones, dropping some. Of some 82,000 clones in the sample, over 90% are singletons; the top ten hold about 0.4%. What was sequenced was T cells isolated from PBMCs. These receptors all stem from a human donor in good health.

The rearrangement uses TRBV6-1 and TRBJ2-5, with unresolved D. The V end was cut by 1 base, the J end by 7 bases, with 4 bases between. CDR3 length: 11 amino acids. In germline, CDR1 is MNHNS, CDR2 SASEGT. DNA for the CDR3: TGTGCCAGCAGTGAAGGAGGGACCCAGTACTTC. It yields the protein CASSEGGTQYF.

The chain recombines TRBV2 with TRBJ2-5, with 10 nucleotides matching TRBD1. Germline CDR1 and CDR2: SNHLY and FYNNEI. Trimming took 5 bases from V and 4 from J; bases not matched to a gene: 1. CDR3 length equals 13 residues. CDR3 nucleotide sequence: TGTGCCAGCAGTCGGGACAGGGGAGAGACCCAGTACTTC. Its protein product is CASSRDRGETQYF.

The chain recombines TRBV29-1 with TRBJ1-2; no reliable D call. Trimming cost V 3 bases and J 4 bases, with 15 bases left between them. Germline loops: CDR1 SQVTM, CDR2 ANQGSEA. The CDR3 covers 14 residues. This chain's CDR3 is CSVDKDGSAYGYTF. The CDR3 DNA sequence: TGCAGCGTTGATAAGGACGGGAGTGCCTATGGCTACACCTTC.

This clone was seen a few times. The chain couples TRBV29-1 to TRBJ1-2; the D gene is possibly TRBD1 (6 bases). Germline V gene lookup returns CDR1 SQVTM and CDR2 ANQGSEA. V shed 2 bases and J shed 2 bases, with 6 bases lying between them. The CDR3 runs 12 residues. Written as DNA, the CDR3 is TGCAGCGTTGAACAGGGGAACTATGGCTACACCTTC. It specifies CSVEQGNYGYTF.

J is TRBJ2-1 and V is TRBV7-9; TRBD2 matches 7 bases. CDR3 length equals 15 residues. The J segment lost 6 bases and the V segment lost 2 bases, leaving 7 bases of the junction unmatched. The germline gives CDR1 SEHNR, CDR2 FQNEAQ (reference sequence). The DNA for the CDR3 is TGTGCCAGCAGCTTAAAGTCCCTAGCGGTCAATGAGCAGTTCTTC. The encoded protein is CASSLKSLAVNEQFF.

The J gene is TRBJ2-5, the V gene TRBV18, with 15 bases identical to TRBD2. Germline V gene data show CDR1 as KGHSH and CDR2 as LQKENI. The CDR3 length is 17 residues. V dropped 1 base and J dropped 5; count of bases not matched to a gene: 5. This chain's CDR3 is CASSPLGTSGRRETQYF. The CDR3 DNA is TGTGCCAGCTCACCACTGGGGACTAGCGGGAGGAGGGAGACCCAGTACTTC. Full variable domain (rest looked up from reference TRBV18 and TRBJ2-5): NAGVMQNPRHLVRRRGQEARLRCSPMKGHSHVYWYRQLPEEGLKFMVYLQKENIIDESGMPKERFSAEFPKEGPSILRIQQVVRGDSAAYFCASSPLGTSGRRETQYFGPGTRLLVL.

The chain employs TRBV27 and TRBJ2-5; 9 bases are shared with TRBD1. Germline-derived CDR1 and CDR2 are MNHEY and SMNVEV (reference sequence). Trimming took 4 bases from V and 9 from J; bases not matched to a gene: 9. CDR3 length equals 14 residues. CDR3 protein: CASSYAGQGSPQYF. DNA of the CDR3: TGTGCCAGCAGTTACGCGGGACAGGGTTCGCCCCAGTACTTC.

CDR3 region: CASSRSGNFGYGYTF. CDR3 sequence (DNA): TGTGCCAGCAGCCGATCGGGGAACTTTGGCTATGGCTACACCTTC. The chain is built from TRBV27 and TRBJ1-2; D is undetermined. Germline loops: CDR1 MNHEY, CDR2 SMNVEV (reference sequence). The CDR3 has 15 residues. Deletions cut 6 bases from V and 4 bases from J, with 18 bases between.

CDR3 region: CSVVVGSSYEQYF. The DNA of the CDR3 is TGCAGCGTTGTGGTGGGGAGCTCCTACGAGCAGTACTTC. The chain employs TRBV29-1 and TRBJ2-7; D possibly corresponds to TRBD2 (5 bases). CDR1 and CDR2 (germline): SQVTM, ANQGSEA. Trimming shortened V by 4 bases and J by 0 bases, and 10 bases separated the two germline ends. This CDR3 has 13 residues.

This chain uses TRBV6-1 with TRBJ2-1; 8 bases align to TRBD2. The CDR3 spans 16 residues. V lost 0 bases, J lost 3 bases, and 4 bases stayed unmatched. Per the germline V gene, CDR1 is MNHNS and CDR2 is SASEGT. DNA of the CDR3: TGTGCCAGCAGTGAAGCGAAGCGGGAGAACTACAATGAGCAGTTCTTC. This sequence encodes CASSEAKRENYNEQFF.

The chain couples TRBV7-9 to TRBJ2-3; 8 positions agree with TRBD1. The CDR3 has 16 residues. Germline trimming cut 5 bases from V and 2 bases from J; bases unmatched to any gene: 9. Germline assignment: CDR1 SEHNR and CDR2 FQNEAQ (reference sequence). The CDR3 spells CASSPNRGRYTDTQYF. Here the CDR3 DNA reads TGTGCCAGCAGCCCAAACAGGGGGAGGTACACAGATACGCAGTATTTT. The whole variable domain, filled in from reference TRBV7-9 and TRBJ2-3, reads DTGVSQNPRHKITKRGQNVTFRCDPISEHNRLYWYRQTLGQGPEFLTYFQNEAQLEKSRLLSDRFSAERPKGSFSTLEIQRTEQGDSAMYLCASSPNRGRYTDTQYFGPGTRLTVL.

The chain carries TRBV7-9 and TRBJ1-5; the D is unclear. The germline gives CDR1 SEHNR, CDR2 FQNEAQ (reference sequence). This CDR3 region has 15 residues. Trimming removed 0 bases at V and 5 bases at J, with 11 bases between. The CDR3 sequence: CASSLADGRDQPQHF. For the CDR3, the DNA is TGTGCCAGCAGCTTAGCGGATGGGAGAGATCAGCCCCAGCATTTT.

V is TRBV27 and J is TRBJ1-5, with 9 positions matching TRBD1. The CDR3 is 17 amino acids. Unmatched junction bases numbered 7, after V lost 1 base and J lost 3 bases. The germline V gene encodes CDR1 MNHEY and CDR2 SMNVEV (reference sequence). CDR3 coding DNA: TGTGCCAGCAGTTTATTTTGGACAGGGGATTACAATCAGCCCCAGCATTTT. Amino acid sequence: CASSLFWTGDYNQPQHF.